These T cell receptor beta chains were read from a single sample in a study of T cell repertoires in cytomegalovirus infection. Their antigen targets remain unknown. One entry per CDR3 protein results from TCRdb running MiXCR on the reads. The table has about 890,000 distinct CDR3 sequences, approximately 31% seen once. Specimen: cultured CD8+ T cells from PBMCs, collected from culture after CMV antigen stimulation. The receptors here all came from a human donor in good health (CMV status not recorded). Some clones in this sample may be carry-over from other donors' samples. CDR3s include the opening cysteine and the closing phenylalanine or tryptophan. Each record gives: clone size, D gene, J gene, V gene, CDR3 protein, CDR3 DNA. A D gene is named only where the DNA matches it firmly. Clone size is given for some rows only: seen once, a few or many times, or a class if the clone is expanded.

clone size: NA; D gene: NA; J gene: TRBJ2-7; V gene: TRBV4-1; CDR3 protein: CASSPRGEGEQYF; CDR3 DNA: TGCGCCAGCAGCCCTCGAGGAGAGGGGGAGCAGTACTTC
clone size: NA; D gene: NA; J gene: TRBJ2-3; V gene: TRBV5-1; CDR3 protein: CASSLSQAHTDTQYF; CDR3 DNA: TGCGCCAGCAGCTTGAGCCAAGCCCACACAGATACGCAGTATTTT
clone size: NA; D gene: NA; J gene: TRBJ1-2; V gene: TRBV20-1; CDR3 protein: CSVKDQTLSNYGYTF; CDR3 DNA: TGCAGTGTTAAAGACCAAACCCTCTCTAACTATGGCTACACCTTC
clone size: NA; D gene: TRBD1; J gene: TRBJ2-1; V gene: TRBV6-5; CDR3 protein: CASSYGQGAIF; CDR3 DNA: TGTGCCAGCAGTTACGGGCAGGGGGCAATCTTC
clone size: many; D gene: NA; J gene: TRBJ1-4; V gene: TRBV27; CDR3 protein: CASSSIQGSYEKLFF; CDR3 DNA: TGTGCCAGCAGTTCAATTCAGGGGTCATATGAAAAACTGTTTTTT
clone size: NA; D gene: TRBD2; J gene: TRBJ2-3; V gene: TRBV9; CDR3 protein: CASSVGLAGSLGTQYF; CDR3 DNA: TGTGCCAGCAGCGTAGGGCTAGCGGGCAGTTTGGGTACGCAGTATTTT
clone size: NA; D gene: NA; J gene: TRBJ2-1; V gene: TRBV29-1; CDR3 protein: CSVGAYNEQFF; CDR3 DNA: TGCAGCGTTGGGGCGTACAATGAGCAGTTCTTC
clone size: few; D gene: NA; J gene: TRBJ2-7; V gene: TRBV10-3; CDR3 protein: CAITQSLRYEQYF; CDR3 DNA: TGTGCCATCACTCAGTCCCTTCGCTACGAGCAGTACTTC
clone size: NA; D gene: NA; J gene: TRBJ2-1; V gene: TRBV6-1; CDR3 protein: CASSKLLGLPIEQFF; CDR3 DNA: TGTGCCAGCAGCAAACTCTTGGGTCTCCCAATTGAGCAGTTCTTC
clone size: NA; D gene: TRBD1; J gene: TRBJ2-7; V gene: TRBV11-1; CDR3 protein: CASSQGTGYSYEQYF; CDR3 DNA: TGTGCCAGCAGCCAGGGGACAGGATACTCCTACGAGCAGTACTTC
clone size: NA; D gene: NA; J gene: TRBJ1-4; V gene: TRBV27; CDR3 protein: CASSLRPGREKLFF; CDR3 DNA: TGTGCCAGCAGTTTAAGGCCAGGAAGAGAAAAACTGTTTTTT
clone size: many; D gene: TRBD1; J gene: TRBJ1-6; V gene: TRBV12-3/TRBV12-4; CDR3 protein: CASSPGTGNNSPLHF; CDR3 DNA: TGTGCCAGCAGCCCCGGGACAGGGAATAATTCACCCCTCCACTTT
clone size: NA; D gene: NA; J gene: TRBJ1-6; V gene: TRBV2; CDR3 protein: CASSDRVISPLHF; CDR3 DNA: TGTGCCAGCAGTGACAGGGTTATTTCACCCCTCCACTTT
clone size: NA; D gene: NA; J gene: TRBJ1-4; V gene: TRBV6-1; CDR3 protein: CASSEGSPAGYEKLFF; CDR3 DNA: TGTGCCAGCAGTGAAGGGTCTCCTGCGGGGTATGAAAAACTGTTTTTT
clone size: NA; D gene: TRBD1; J gene: TRBJ1-5; V gene: TRBV6-2/TRBV6-3; CDR3 protein: CASSYSGTGVNQPQHF; CDR3 DNA: TGTGCCAGCAGTTACTCCGGGACAGGGGTTAATCAGCCCCAGCATTTT
clone size: NA; D gene: NA; J gene: TRBJ2-4; V gene: TRBV20-1; CDR3 protein: CSARETPAKNIQYF; CDR3 DNA: TGCAGTGCTAGAGAGACACCCGCCAAAAACATTCAGTACTTC
clone size: NA; D gene: NA; J gene: TRBJ1-2; V gene: TRBV7-9; CDR3 protein: CASSGSGTFYGYTF; CDR3 DNA: TGTGCCAGCAGCGGGTCCGGGACCTTTTATGGCTACACCTTC
clone size: many; D gene: NA; J gene: TRBJ2-5; V gene: TRBV7-6; CDR3 protein: CASSTGMQETQYF; CDR3 DNA: TGTGCCAGCAGCACCGGGATGCAAGAGACCCAGTACTTC
clone size: NA; D gene: TRBD1; J gene: TRBJ1-2; V gene: TRBV28; CDR3 protein: CASSPQGYRGYGYTF; CDR3 DNA: TGTGCCAGCAGTCCGCAAGGATACAGGGGGTATGGCTACACCTTC
clone size: NA; D gene: NA; J gene: TRBJ2-2; V gene: TRBV5-1; CDR3 protein: CASSFQEGSGTGELFF; CDR3 DNA: TGCGCCAGCAGCTTTCAAGAGGGATCGGGCACCGGGGAGCTGTTTTTT
clone size: NA; D gene: NA; J gene: TRBJ1-2; V gene: TRBV19; CDR3 protein: CASSPKTFSNYGYTF; CDR3 DNA: TGTGCCTCCAGCCCCAAGACATTCTCTAACTATGGCTACACCTTC
clone size: NA; D gene: NA; J gene: TRBJ1-5; V gene: TRBV20-1; CDR3 protein: CSARKGSNQPQHF; CDR3 DNA: TGCAGTGCTAGAAAGGGCAGCAATCAGCCCCAGCATTTT
clone size: NA; D gene: TRBD2; J gene: TRBJ2-3; V gene: TRBV10-3; CDR3 protein: CAIGNAGGKMRTDTQYF; CDR3 DNA: TGTGCCATCGGGAACGCGGGGGGGAAAATGAGGACAGATACGCAGTATTTT
clone size: once; D gene: TRBD1; J gene: TRBJ2-2; V gene: TRBV2; CDR3 protein: CASTPLDRRPGSSAGELFF; CDR3 DNA: TGTGCCAGCACTCCCTTGGACAGGCGACCGGGAAGTTCGGCCGGGGAGCTGTTTTTT
clone size: few; D gene: NA; J gene: TRBJ2-1; V gene: TRBV7-9; CDR3 protein: CASREDGSSYNEQFF; CDR3 DNA: TGTGCCAGCAGGGAGGACGGGAGCTCCTACAATGAGCAGTTCTTC
clone size: NA; D gene: TRBD2; J gene: TRBJ2-1; V gene: TRBV6-5; CDR3 protein: CASSYSISLTSGGISYNEQFF; CDR3 DNA: TGTGCCAGCAGTTACTCAATATCTCTCACTAGCGGGGGGATCTCCTACAATGAGCAGTTCTTC
clone size: NA; D gene: TRBD2; J gene: TRBJ2-1; V gene: TRBV28; CDR3 protein: CASGSGDSYNEQFF; CDR3 DNA: TGTGCCAGCGGTAGCGGGGATTCCTACAATGAGCAGTTCTTC
clone size: few; D gene: NA; J gene: TRBJ2-2; V gene: TRBV12-3/TRBV12-4; CDR3 protein: CASSWGEELFF; CDR3 DNA: TGTGCCAGCTCCTGGGGGGAGGAGCTGTTTTTT
clone size: once; D gene: NA; J gene: TRBJ2-7; V gene: TRBV15; CDR3 protein: CATSREGFGEQYF; CDR3 DNA: TGTGCCACCAGCAGAGAGGGGTTTGGTGAGCAGTACTTC
clone size: few; D gene: NA; J gene: TRBJ2-3; V gene: TRBV4-1; CDR3 protein: CASSHGRGTDTQYF; CDR3 DNA: TGCGCCAGCAGCCACGGAAGGGGCACAGATACGCAGTATTTT
clone size: few; D gene: TRBD1; J gene: TRBJ2-2; V gene: TRBV7-6; CDR3 protein: CASSHTGGDTGELFF; CDR3 DNA: TGTGCCAGCAGCCACACAGGGGGCGACACCGGGGAGCTGTTTTTT
clone size: few; D gene: TRBD1; J gene: TRBJ1-6; V gene: TRBV6-1; CDR3 protein: CASDRVLGAYNSPLHF; CDR3 DNA: TGTGCCAGCGACAGGGTCCTAGGGGCCTATAATTCACCCCTCCACTTT
clone size: NA; D gene: NA; J gene: TRBJ2-1; V gene: TRBV27; CDR3 protein: CASSLNGAGEQFF; CDR3 DNA: TGTGCCAGCAGCCTCAACGGGGCAGGTGAGCAGTTCTTC
clone size: NA; D gene: NA; J gene: TRBJ2-3; V gene: TRBV3-1; CDR3 protein: CASSPVFYGGAKDTQYF; CDR3 DNA: TGTGCCAGCAGCCCCGTCTTTTATGGGGGCGCGAAAGATACGCAGTATTTT
clone size: many; D gene: NA; J gene: TRBJ2-5; V gene: TRBV7-6; CDR3 protein: CASSLAVGFGETQYF; CDR3 DNA: TGTGCCAGCAGCTTAGCGGTGGGTTTCGGGGAGACCCAGTACTTC
clone size: NA; D gene: TRBD2; J gene: TRBJ2-7; V gene: TRBV10-2; CDR3 protein: CASALKSLGGSYEQYF; CDR3 DNA: TGCGCCAGCGCCCTGAAGTCTCTCGGGGGGTCCTACGAGCAGTACTTC
clone size: NA; D gene: TRBD1; J gene: TRBJ2-5; V gene: TRBV6-5; CDR3 protein: CASRRLGQPNQETQYF; CDR3 DNA: TGTGCCAGCAGGAGGTTGGGACAGCCCAACCAAGAGACCCAGTACTTC
clone size: NA; D gene: NA; J gene: TRBJ1-1; V gene: TRBV5-8; CDR3 protein: CASSLRQSYTEAFF; CDR3 DNA: TGTGCCAGCAGCTTGCGACAGTCATACACTGAAGCTTTCTTT
clone size: NA; D gene: NA; J gene: TRBJ2-1; V gene: TRBV18; CDR3 protein: CASSQGTRDQYNEQFF; CDR3 DNA: TGTGCCAGCTCACAGGGGACGAGGGACCAATACAATGAGCAGTTCTTC
clone size: NA; D gene: NA; J gene: TRBJ1-2; V gene: TRBV18; CDR3 protein: CASSPKVSNYGYTF; CDR3 DNA: TGTGCCAGCTCACCAAAAGTATCTAACTATGGCTACACCTTC
clone size: NA; D gene: TRBD2; J gene: TRBJ2-7; V gene: TRBV5-3; CDR3 protein: CASSMGLAGNYEQYF; CDR3 DNA: TGTGCCAGCAGCATGGGACTAGCGGGGAACTACGAGCAGTACTTC
clone size: few; D gene: TRBD2; J gene: TRBJ2-3; V gene: TRBV4-1; CDR3 protein: CASSQARGVPDTQYF; CDR3 DNA: TGCGCCAGCAGCCAAGCGCGGGGGGTTCCAGATACGCAGTATTTT
clone size: few; D gene: NA; J gene: TRBJ1-2; V gene: TRBV6-2/TRBV6-3; CDR3 protein: CASSPLGQSGSYGYTF; CDR3 DNA: TGTGCCAGCAGCCCCTTAGGGCAGTCGGGAAGCTATGGCTACACCTTC
clone size: many; D gene: NA; J gene: TRBJ2-1; V gene: TRBV7-2; CDR3 protein: CASSPQPSSLNEQFF; CDR3 DNA: TGTGCCAGCAGCCCTCAACCCTCCTCCCTCAATGAGCAGTTCTTC
clone size: NA; D gene: TRBD1; J gene: TRBJ2-7; V gene: TRBV29-1; CDR3 protein: CSVMLGTETYEQYF; CDR3 DNA: TGCAGCGTCATGTTGGGGACAGAGACCTACGAGCAGTACTTC
clone size: many; D gene: TRBD1; J gene: TRBJ2-1; V gene: TRBV12-3/TRBV12-4; CDR3 protein: CASSLETGGPWDEQFF; CDR3 DNA: TGTGCCAGCAGTTTAGAGACAGGGGGCCCCTGGGATGAGCAGTTCTTC
clone size: NA; D gene: TRBD1; J gene: TRBJ1-1; V gene: TRBV12-3/TRBV12-4; CDR3 protein: CASSRQGFWGEAFF; CDR3 DNA: TGTGCCAGCAGCCGACAGGGCTTCTGGGGTGAAGCTTTCTTT
clone size: NA; D gene: NA; J gene: TRBJ1-3; V gene: TRBV2; CDR3 protein: CASYLGRGNTIYF; CDR3 DNA: TGTGCCAGTTACCTGGGACGGGGAAACACCATATATTTT
clone size: NA; D gene: NA; J gene: TRBJ2-3; V gene: TRBV5-4; CDR3 protein: CASSSDRGTTDTQYF; CDR3 DNA: TGTGCCAGCAGCTCGGATCGGGGGACCACAGATACGCAGTATTTT
clone size: NA; D gene: NA; J gene: TRBJ2-1; V gene: TRBV2; CDR3 protein: CASNPDLNEQFF; CDR3 DNA: TGTGCCAGCAATCCGGACCTGAATGAGCAGTTCTTC